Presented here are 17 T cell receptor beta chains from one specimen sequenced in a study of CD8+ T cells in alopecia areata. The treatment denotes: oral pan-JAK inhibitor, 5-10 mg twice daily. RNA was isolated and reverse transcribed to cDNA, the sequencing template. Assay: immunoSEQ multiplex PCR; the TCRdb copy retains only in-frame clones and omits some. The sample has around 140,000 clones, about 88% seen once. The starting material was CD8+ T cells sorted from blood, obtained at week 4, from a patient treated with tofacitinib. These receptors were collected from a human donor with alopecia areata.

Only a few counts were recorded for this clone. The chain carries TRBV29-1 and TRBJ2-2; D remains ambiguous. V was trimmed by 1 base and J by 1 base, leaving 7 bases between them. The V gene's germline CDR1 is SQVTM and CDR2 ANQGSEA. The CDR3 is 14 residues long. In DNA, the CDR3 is TGCAGCGTTGAAGGGACCTGGAACACCGGGGAGCTGTTTTTT. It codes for CSVEGTWNTGELFF.

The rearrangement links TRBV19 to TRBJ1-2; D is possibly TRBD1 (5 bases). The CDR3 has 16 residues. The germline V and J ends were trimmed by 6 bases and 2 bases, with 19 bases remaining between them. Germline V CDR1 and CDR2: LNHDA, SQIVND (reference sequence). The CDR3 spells CASRPVDGAGNYGYTF. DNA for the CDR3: TGTGCCAGTAGACCCGTCGATGGGGCAGGGAACTATGGCTACACCTTC.

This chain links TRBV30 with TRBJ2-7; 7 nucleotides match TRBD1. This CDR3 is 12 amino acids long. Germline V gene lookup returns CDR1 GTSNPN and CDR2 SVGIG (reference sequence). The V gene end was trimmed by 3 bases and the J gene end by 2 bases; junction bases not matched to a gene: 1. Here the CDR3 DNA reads TGTGCCTGGAGCCAGGGGGCCTACGAGCAGTACTTC. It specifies CAWSQGAYEQYF.

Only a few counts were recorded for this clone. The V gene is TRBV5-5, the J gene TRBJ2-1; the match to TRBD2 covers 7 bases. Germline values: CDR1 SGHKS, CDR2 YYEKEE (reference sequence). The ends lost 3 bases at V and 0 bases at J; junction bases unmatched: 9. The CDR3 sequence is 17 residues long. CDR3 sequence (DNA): TGTGCCAGCAGCTCTCCCGCCCGGACTAGCTCCTACAATGAGCAGTTCTTC. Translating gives CASSSPARTSSYNEQFF.

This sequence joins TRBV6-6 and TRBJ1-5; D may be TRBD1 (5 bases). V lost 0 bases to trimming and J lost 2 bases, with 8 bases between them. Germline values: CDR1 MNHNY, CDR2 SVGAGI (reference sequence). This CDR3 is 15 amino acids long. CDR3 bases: TGTGCCAGCAGTTACTCGGGGCAGGGCAATCAGCCCCAGCATTTT. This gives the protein CASSYSGQGNQPQHF.

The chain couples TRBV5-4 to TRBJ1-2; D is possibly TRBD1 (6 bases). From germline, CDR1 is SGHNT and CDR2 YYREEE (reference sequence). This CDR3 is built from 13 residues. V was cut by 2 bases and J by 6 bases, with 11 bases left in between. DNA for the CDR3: TGTGCCAGCAGCTTCCCAGGGGCAGATGGCTACACCTTC. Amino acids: CASSFPGADGYTF.

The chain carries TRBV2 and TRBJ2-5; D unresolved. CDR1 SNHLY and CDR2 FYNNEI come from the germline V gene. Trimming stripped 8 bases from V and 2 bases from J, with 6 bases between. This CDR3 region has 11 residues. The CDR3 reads CASFNQETQYF. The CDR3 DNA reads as TGTGCCAGCTTTAATCAAGAGACCCAGTACTTC.

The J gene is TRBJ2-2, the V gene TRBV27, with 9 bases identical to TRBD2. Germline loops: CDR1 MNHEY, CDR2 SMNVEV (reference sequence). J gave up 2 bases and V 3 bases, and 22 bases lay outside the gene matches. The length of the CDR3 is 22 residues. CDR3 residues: CASSFIASRGRAGGLNTGELFF. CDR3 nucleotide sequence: TGTGCCAGCAGTTTTATCGCGTCCCGGGGAAGAGCGGGGGGCCTTAACACCGGGGAGCTGTTTTTT.

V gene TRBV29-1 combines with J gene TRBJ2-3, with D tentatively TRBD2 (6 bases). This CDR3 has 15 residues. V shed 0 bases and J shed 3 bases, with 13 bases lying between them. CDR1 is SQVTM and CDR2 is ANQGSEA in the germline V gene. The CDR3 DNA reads TGCAGCGTTGAAGATCGGGGCCGGGGGACAGATACGCAGTATTTT. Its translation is CSVEDRGRGTDTQYF.

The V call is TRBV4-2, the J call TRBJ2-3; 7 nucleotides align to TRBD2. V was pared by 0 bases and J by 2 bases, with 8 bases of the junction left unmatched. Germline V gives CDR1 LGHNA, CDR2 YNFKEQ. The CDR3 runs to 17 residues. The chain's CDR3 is CASSQEVGSGFTDTQYF. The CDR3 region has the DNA TGTGCCAGCAGCCAAGAAGTCGGTAGCGGGTTCACAGATACGCAGTATTTT.

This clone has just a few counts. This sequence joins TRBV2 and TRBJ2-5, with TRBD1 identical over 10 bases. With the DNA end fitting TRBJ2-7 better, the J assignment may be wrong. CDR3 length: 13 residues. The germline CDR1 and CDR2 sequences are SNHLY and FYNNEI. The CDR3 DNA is TGTGCCAGCAGGGGGACAGGGGACTACGAGCAGTACTTC. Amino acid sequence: CASRGTGDYEQYF.

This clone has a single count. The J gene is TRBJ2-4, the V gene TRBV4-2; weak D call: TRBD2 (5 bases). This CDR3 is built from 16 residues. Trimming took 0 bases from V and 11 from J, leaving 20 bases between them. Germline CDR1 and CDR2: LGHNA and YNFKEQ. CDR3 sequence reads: CASSQEWLAPLSVQYF. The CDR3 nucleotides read TGTGCCAGCAGCCAAGAATGGCTAGCCCCCCTTTCTGTTCAGTACTTC.

The DNA of the CDR3 is TGTGCCAGCAGCCACCGGGACAGGGGGCGAGGCTATGGCTACACCTTC. Its translation is CASSHRDRGRGYGYTF. V usage is TRBV5-4 and J usage is TRBJ1-2, with 12 bases matching TRBD1. Per germline, CDR1 SGHNT and CDR2 YYREEE (reference sequence). V lost 4 bases to trimming and J lost 4 bases; unmatched junction nucleotides: 8. This CDR3 is 16 amino acids long. The whole variable domain, remainder taken from reference TRBV5-4 and TRBJ1-2, is ETGVTQSPTHLIKTRGQQVTLRCSSQSGHNTVSWYQQALGQGPQFIFQYYREEENGRGNFPPRFSGLQFPNYSSELNVNALELDDSALYLCASSHRDRGRGYGYTFGSGTRLTVV.

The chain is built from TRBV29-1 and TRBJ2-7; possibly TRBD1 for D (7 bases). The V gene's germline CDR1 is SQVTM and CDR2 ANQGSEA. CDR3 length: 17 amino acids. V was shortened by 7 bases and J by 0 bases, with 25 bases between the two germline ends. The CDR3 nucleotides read TGCAGCGCCGCGGGACAGACAGTATCGTCGAGCTCCTACGAGCAGTACTTC. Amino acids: CSAAGQTVSSSSYEQYF.

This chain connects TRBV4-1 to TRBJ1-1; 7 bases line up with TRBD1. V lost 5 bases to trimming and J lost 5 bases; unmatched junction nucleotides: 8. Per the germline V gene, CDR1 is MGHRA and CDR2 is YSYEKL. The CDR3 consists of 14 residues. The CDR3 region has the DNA TGCGCCAGCAGCAGCGGGCCAGGGGGGACTGAAGCTTTCTTT. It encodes CASSSGPGGTEAFF.

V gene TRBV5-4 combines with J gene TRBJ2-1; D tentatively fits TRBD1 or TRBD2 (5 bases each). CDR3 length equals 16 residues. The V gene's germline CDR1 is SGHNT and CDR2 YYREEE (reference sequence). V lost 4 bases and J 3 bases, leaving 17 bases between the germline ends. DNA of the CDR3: TGTGCCAGCAGCATGGACCGGGACGGACTCTACAATGAGCAGTTCTTC. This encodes CASSMDRDGLYNEQFF.

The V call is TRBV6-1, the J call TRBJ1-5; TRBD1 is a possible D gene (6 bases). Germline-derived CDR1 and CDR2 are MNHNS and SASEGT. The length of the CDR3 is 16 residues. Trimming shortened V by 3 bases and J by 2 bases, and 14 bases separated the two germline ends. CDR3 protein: CASSDITGYGNQPQHF. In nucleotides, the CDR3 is TGTGCCAGCAGTGACATAACAGGGTACGGCAATCAGCCCCAGCATTTT.